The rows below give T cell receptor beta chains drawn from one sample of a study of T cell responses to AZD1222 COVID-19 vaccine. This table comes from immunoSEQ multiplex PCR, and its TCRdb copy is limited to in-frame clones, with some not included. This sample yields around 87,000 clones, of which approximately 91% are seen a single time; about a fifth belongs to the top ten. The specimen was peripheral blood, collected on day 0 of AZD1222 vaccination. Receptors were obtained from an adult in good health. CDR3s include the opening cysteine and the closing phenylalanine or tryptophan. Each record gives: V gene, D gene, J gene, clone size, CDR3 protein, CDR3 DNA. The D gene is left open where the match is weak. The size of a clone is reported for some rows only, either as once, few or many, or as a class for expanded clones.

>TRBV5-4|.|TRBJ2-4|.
CASSQSELAKNIQYF
TGTGCCAGCAGCCAGTCGGAGTTAGCCAAAAACATTCAGTACTTC
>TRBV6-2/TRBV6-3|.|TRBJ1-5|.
CASSYQGYSNQPQHF
TGTGCCAGCAGTTATCAGGGTTACAGCAATCAGCCCCAGCATTTT
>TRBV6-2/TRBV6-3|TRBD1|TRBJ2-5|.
CASSGTEETQYF
TGTGCCAGCAGTGGGACAGAAGAGACCCAGTACTTC
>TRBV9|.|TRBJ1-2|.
CASSVADGPLNYGYTF
TGTGCCAGCAGCGTAGCTGACGGACCTCTTAACTATGGCTACACCTTC
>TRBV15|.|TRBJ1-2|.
CATSRDPPGSRLGYTF
TGTGCCACCAGCAGAGATCCGCCAGGGAGTCGTCTTGGCTACACCTTC
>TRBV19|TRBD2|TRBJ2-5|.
CASSMLTSGGARETQYF
TGTGCCAGTAGTATGCTGACTAGCGGGGGGGCCCGAGAGACCCAGTACTTC
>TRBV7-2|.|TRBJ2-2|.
CASSFTTPGELFF
TGTGCCAGCAGCTTTACAACGCCCGGGGAGCTGTTTTTT
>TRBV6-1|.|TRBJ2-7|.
CASREAGEYEQYF
TGTGCCAGCAGAGAAGCAGGGGAGTACGAGCAGTACTTC
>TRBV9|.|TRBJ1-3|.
CASSVATQSSGNTIYF
TGTGCCAGCAGCGTAGCCACACAAAGCTCTGGAAACACCATATATTTT
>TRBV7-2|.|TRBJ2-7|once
CASSLQSYEQYF
TGTGCCAGCAGCTTACAAAGCTACGAGCAGTACTTC
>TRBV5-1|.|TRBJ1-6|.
CASSFDPQGPPLHF
TGCGCCAGCAGCTTTGACCCCCAGGGTCCACCCCTCCACTTT
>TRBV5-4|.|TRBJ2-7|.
CASSLYSDREQYF
TGTGCCAGCAGCTTGTATTCTGATAGGGAGCAGTACTTC
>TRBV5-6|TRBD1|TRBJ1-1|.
CASSPDRGPRAFF
TGTGCCAGCAGCCCTGACAGGGGGCCAAGAGCTTTCTTT
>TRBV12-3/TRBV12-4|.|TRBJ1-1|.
CASKPGWNTEAFF
TGTGCCAGCAAGCCGGGTTGGAACACTGAAGCTTTCTTT
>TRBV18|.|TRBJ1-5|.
CASSPPGRSNQPQHF
TGTGCCAGCTCGCCCCCGGGTCGCTCTAATCAGCCCCAGCATTTT
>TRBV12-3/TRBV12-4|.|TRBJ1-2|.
CASSRGSYGYTF
TGTGCCAGCAGCCGCGGATCCTATGGCTACACCTTC
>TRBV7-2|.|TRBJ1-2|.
CASSLAAELYGYTF
TGTGCCAGCAGCTTAGCTGCAGAGCTCTATGGCTACACCTTC
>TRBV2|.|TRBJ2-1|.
CASTQHPNEQFF
TGTGCCAGCACCCAACACCCAAATGAGCAGTTCTTC
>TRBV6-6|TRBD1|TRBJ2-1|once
CASSPAQGTSSYNEQFF
TGTGCCAGCAGTCCCGCACAGGGGACAAGCTCCTACAATGAGCAGTTCTTC
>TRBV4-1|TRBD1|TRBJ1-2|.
CASSQRTGQNYGYTF
TGCGCCAGCAGCCAAAGGACAGGGCAGAACTATGGCTACACCTTC
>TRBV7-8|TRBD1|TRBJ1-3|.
CASSAGWGQGTAGNTIYF
TGTGCCAGCAGCGCGGGCTGGGGGCAGGGGACAGCTGGAAACACCATATATTTT
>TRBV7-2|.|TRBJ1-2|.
CASSPDGLYYGYTF
TGTGCCAGCAGCCCCGACGGCCTGTACTATGGCTACACCTTC
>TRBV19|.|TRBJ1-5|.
CASSMPGTNQPQHF
TGTGCCAGTAGTATGCCAGGGACCAATCAGCCCCAGCATTTT
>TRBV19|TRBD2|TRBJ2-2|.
CASSTRGVSTGELFF
TGTGCCAGTAGTACGCGGGGGGTGAGCACCGGGGAGCTGTTTTTT
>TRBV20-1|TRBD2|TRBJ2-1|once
CSASPPGGYNEQFF
TGCAGTGCTAGTCCACCGGGGGGGTACAATGAGCAGTTCTTC
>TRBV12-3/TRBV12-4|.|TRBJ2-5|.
CASSFVQETQYF
TGTGCCAGCAGTTTTGTCCAAGAGACCCAGTACTTC
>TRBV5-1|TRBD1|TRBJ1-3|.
CASSIGQGEGNTIYF
TGCGCCAGCAGCATTGGACAGGGCGAAGGAAACACCATATATTTT
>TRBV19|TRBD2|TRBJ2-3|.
CASSIGGLAVTDTQYF
TGTGCCAGTAGTATAGGGGGACTAGCGGTCACAGATACGCAGTATTTT
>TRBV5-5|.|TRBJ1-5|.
CASSLAGGRRQPQHF
TGTGCCAGCAGCTTGGCTGGGGGAAGACGGCAGCCCCAGCATTTT
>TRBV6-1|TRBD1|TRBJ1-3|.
CASSQGERATIYF
TGTGCCAGCAGCCAGGGGGAACGGGCCACCATATATTTT
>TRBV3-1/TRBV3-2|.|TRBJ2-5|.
CASSSNGGQETQYF
TGTGCCAGCAGTTCTAATGGGGGACAAGAGACCCAGTACTTC
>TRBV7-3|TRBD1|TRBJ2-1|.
CASSLSRDRGNNEQFF
TGTGCCAGCAGCTTATCCCGGGACAGGGGAAACAATGAGCAGTTCTTC
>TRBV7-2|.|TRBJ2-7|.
CASSPGGGASYEQYF
TGTGCCAGCAGCCCGGGGGGCGGGGCCTCCTACGAGCAGTACTTC
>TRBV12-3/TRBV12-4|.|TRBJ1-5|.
CASSTQGPQPQHF
TGTGCCAGCAGTACACAGGGTCCTCAGCCCCAGCATTTT
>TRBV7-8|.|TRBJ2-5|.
CASSLVSVDFQETQYF
TGTGCCAGCAGCTTAGTTTCGGTGGACTTCCAAGAGACCCAGTACTTC
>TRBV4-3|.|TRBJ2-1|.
CASSQGGYAYNEQFF
TGCGCCAGCAGCCAAGGGGGGTACGCCTACAATGAGCAGTTCTTC
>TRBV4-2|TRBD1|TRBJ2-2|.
CASSPQGARNTGELFF
TGTGCCAGCAGCCCCCAGGGGGCGCGTAACACCGGGGAGCTGTTTTTT
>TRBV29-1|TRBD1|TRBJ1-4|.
CSGRDRWEKLFF
TGCAGCGGCCGGGACAGGTGGGAAAAACTGTTTTTT
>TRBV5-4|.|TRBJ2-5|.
CASSLAAGLQETQYF
TGTGCCAGCAGCTTGGCCGCGGGGTTACAAGAGACCCAGTACTTC